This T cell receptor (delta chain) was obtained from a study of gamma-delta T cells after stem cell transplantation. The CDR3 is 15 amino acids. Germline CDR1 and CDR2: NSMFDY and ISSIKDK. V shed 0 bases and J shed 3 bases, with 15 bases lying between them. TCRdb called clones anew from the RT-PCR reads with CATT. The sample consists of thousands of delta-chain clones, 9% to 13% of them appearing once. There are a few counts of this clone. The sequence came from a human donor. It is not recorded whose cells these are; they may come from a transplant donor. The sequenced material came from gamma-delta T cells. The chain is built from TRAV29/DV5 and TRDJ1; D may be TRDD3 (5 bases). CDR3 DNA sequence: TGTGCAGCAAGCGCGGGGGTCCATAGGGCCGATAAACTCATCTTT. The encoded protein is CAASAGVHRADKLIF. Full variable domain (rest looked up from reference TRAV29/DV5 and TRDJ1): DQQVKQNSPSLSVQEGRISILNCDYTNSMFDYFLWYKKYPAEGPTFLISISSIKDKNEDGRFTVFLNKSAKHLSLHIVPSQPGDSAVYFCAASAGVHRADKLIFGKGTRVTVEP.